The next 20 T cell receptor beta chains were all read from a single sample in a study of T cell repertoires in cytomegalovirus infection. These receptors have no known antigen. TCRdb used MiXCR to reprocess the reads, holding one entry per CDR3 protein. The sample holds about 180,000 distinct CDR3 sequences; 20% to 25% are singletons and the top ten take 20% to 30%. Source: CD8+ T cells from cultured PBMCs, taken from culture after CMV antigen stimulation. Receptors were obtained from a human donor in good health (CMV status not recorded). Some clones in this sample may be carry-over from other donors' samples.

The V and J genes are TRBV28 and TRBJ2-3; 11 bases match TRBD2. The junction had 13 bases not matched to a gene; V was cut back by 6 bases and J by 8 bases. There are 16 residues in the CDR3. Germline CDR1 reads MDHEN; CDR2 reads SYDVKM. CDR3 coding DNA: TGTGCCAGCAGGGATCTAGCGGGGGGTTTCCGTCTTACGCAGTATTTT. It is translated as CASRDLAGGFRLTQYF. The full variable domain, in which reference TRBV28 and TRBJ2-3 provide the parts outside the CDR3, is DVKVTQSSRYLVKRTGEKVFLECVQDMDHENMFWYRQDPGLGLRLIYFSYDVKMKEKGDIPEGYSVSREKKERFSLILESASTNQTSMYLCASRDLAGGFRLTQYFGPGTRLTVL.

V gene TRBV6-2 or TRBV6-3 combines with J gene TRBJ2-1, with 9 nucleotides matching TRBD2. Germline values: CDR1 MNHEY, CDR2 SVGEGT. The CDR3 covers 13 residues. The V and J ends lost 4 bases and 8 bases, in that order; junction bases with no gene match: 3. For the CDR3, the DNA is TGTGCCAGCAGTTTGCGGGGGGGCGATGAGCAGTTCTTC. Protein sequence: CASSLRGGDEQFF.

In the case of this clonotype: The conserved final phenylalanine or tryptophan is absent from the CDR3, which likely points to a read error. V and J are TRBV19 and TRBJ2-7, with D perhaps TRBD1 or TRBD2 (5 bases each). The CDR3 totals 14 residues. CDR1 is LNHDA, CDR2 SQIVND, per germline (reference sequence). Trimming pared 1 base from V and 3 bases from J, leaving 10 bases between. The CDR3 nucleotides are TGTGCCAGTAGTATAGTGCTGGGGGTCTACGAGCAGTACTTA. Amino acids: CASSIVLGVYEQYL.

This clonotype has a handful of counts. The rearrangement joins TRBV6-2 or TRBV6-3 to TRBJ1-6; 7 bases line up with TRBD1. CDR1 is MNHEY, CDR2 SVGEGT, per germline. CDR3 size: 16 residues. V lost 7 bases and J lost 5; bases outside the gene matches: 11. The CDR3: CASIEGQAINNSPLHF. The CDR3 DNA reads as TGTGCCAGCATTGAAGGACAGGCGATCAATAATTCACCCCTCCACTTT.

This clonotype was seen a handful of times. The chain's CDR3 is CASSPPPTQGEPQHF. The CDR3 region has the DNA TGTGCCAGTAGTCCCCCCCCGACCCAGGGGGAGCCCCAGCATTTT. The V gene is TRBV19, the J gene TRBJ1-5; 7 positions agree with TRBD1. The germline gives CDR1 LNHDA, CDR2 SQIVND (reference sequence). The CDR3 contains 15 residues. After removal of 5 bases from V and 8 bases from J, the junction contained 12 bases not matched to a gene. Supplemented by reference TRBV19 and TRBJ1-5, the full variable domain reads DGGITQSPKYLFRKEGQNVTLSCEQNLNHDAMYWYRQDPGQGLRLIYYSQIVNDFQKGDIAEGYSVSREKKESFPLTVTSAQKNPTAFYLCASSPPPTQGEPQHFGDGTRLSIL.

This clonotype was found a few times. The V and J genes are TRBV14 and TRBJ1-2; the D gene is possibly TRBD1 (5 bases). The germline V and J ends were trimmed by 3 bases and 0 bases, with 11 bases remaining between them. Germline-derived CDR1 and CDR2 are SGHDN and FVKESK. This CDR3 contains 15 residues. The CDR3 coding sequence is TGTGCCAGCAGCCATCGCGCAGGGACTAACTATGGCTACACCTTC. Protein sequence: CASSHRAGTNYGYTF.

V is TRBV9 and J is TRBJ2-5; TRBD2 matches at 13 bases. CDR1 is SGDLS and CDR2 is YYNGEE in the germline V gene. Losses at the gene ends were 4 bases for V and 2 bases for J; bases not matched to a gene: 5. This CDR3 comprises 16 residues. The CDR3 region has the DNA TGTGCCAGCAGCACAGGGACTAGCGGGGTTCAAGAGACCCAGTACTTC. It yields the protein CASSTGTSGVQETQYF.

This clonotype was counted many times. This chain links TRBV7-2 with TRBJ1-3; D not certain. CDR1 and CDR2 (germline): SGHTA, FQGNSA. CDR3 length equals 15 residues. Deletions cut 5 bases from V and 0 bases from J, with 11 bases between. This CDR3 reads CASSRDLNSGNTIYF. The CDR3 region has the DNA TGTGCCAGCAGCCGCGACCTCAACTCTGGAAACACCATATATTTT.

By sample fraction, this clonotype is medium-sized. The V and J genes are TRBV7-2 and TRBJ2-7; D unclear. The CDR3 runs to 13 residues. V dropped 4 bases and J dropped 6 bases, with 13 bases sitting between them. Germline CDR1 and CDR2: SGHTA and FQGNSA. CDR3 residues: CASSYSTLGEQYF. In DNA, the CDR3 is TGTGCCAGCAGCTACAGTACCCTCGGCGAGCAGTACTTC.

This clonotype occurred a few times. V is TRBV20-1 and J is TRBJ2-2, with TRBD2 identical over 11 bases. The CDR3 runs to 15 residues. The V gene's germline CDR1 is DFQATT and CDR2 SNEGSKA (reference sequence). Losses at the gene ends were 0 bases for V and 3 bases for J; bases not matched to a gene: 0. The CDR3 DNA reads as TGCAGTGCTAGAGATAGCGGGAGGGACACCGGGGAGCTGTTTTTT. Translated: CSARDSGRDTGELFF.

CDR3 sequence (DNA): TGTGCCAGCAGCTTAGTTTATCCAGGGAGGTCTGGAAACACCATATATTTT. Residues: CASSLVYPGRSGNTIYF. This chain connects TRBV11-3 to TRBJ1-3; possibly TRBD1 for D (5 bases). CDR1 is SGHNT, CDR2 YENEEA, per germline. V lost 1 base to trimming and J lost 1 base, with 14 bases between them. The CDR3 extends over 17 amino acids.

This clonotype occurred once. The chain is built from TRBV20-1 and TRBJ1-1, with D perhaps TRBD1 (5 bases). The CDR3 spans 12 residues. Germline V gives CDR1 DFQATT, CDR2 SNEGSKA (reference sequence). With 2 bases removed from V and 11 bases from J, the gap between germline ends came to 15 bases. CDR3 DNA sequence: TGCAGTGCTAGACCCGAAGGGGTGAGCGCTTTCTTT. Its protein product is CSARPEGVSAFF.

This chain connects TRBV27 to TRBJ2-4; maybe TRBD1 (5 bases). Trimming cost V 3 bases and J 2 bases, with 14 bases left between them. The germline V gene encodes CDR1 MNHEY and CDR2 SMNVEV (reference sequence). The CDR3 sequence is 16 residues long. DNA of the CDR3: TGTGCCAGCAGTTTGGGCTTAGCAGGGTCCAAAAACATTCAGTACTTC. It is translated as CASSLGLAGSKNIQYF.

The chain employs TRBV6-2 or TRBV6-3 and TRBJ2-7, with D unresolved. Trimming pared 8 bases from V and 2 bases from J, leaving 16 bases between. From germline, CDR1 is MNHEY and CDR2 SVGEGT. CDR3 length: 14 residues. Here the CDR3 reads CASLQDVPTYEQYF. The DNA for the CDR3 is TGTGCCAGCCTCCAGGATGTCCCGACCTACGAGCAGTACTTC.

The chain couples TRBV6-6 to TRBJ2-3; D is ambiguous. V was pared by 2 bases and J by 0 bases, with 9 bases between. The CDR3 contains 15 residues. Looked up from germline, CDR1 is MNHNY and CDR2 is SVGAGI (reference sequence). Written as DNA, the CDR3 is TGTGCCAGCAGTTACGGGCCACCTAGCACAGATACGCAGTATTTT. Translated, it gives CASSYGPPSTDTQYF.

V and J are TRBV28 and TRBJ2-1, with 8 bases fitting TRBD1. This CDR3 is built from 14 residues. CDR1 and CDR2 from the germline V gene are MDHEN and SYDVKM. V dropped 9 bases and J dropped 9; count of bases not matched to a gene: 13. The CDR3 nucleotides read TGTGCCAGTGCGGACAGGGCCCGGGATGGTGAGCAGTTCTTC. Amino acids: CASADRARDGEQFF.

The V call is TRBV7-2, the J call TRBJ2-1; the match to TRBD1 covers 10 bases. The V and J ends lost 2 bases and 3 bases, in that order; junction bases with no gene match: 10. The V gene's germline CDR1 is SGHTA and CDR2 FQGNSA. The CDR3 totals 18 residues. Here the CDR3 reads CASSLRDRGVKSYNEQFF. The CDR3 nucleotides are TGTGCCAGCAGCTTACGGGACAGGGGAGTCAAAAGCTACAATGAGCAGTTCTTC.

This CDR3 is CASYEQSGGEAFF. Written as DNA, the CDR3 is TGTGCCAGCTATGAGCAGTCTGGGGGCGAAGCTTTCTTT. The rearrangement uses TRBV2 and TRBJ1-1; possibly TRBD1 for D (6 bases). Germline V CDR1 and CDR2: SNHLY, FYNNEI. V was cut by 8 bases and J by 8 bases, with 18 bases left in between. The CDR3 is 13 residues long.

The gene calls are TRBV3-1 and TRBJ2-2; no firm D call. With 0 bases removed from V and 2 bases from J, the gap between germline ends came to 10 bases. Germline assignment: CDR1 LGHDT and CDR2 YNNKEL (reference sequence). There are 16 residues in the CDR3. CDR3 coding DNA: TGTGCCAGCAGCCAAGATCTAGGGATTAACACCGGGGAGCTGTTTTTT. Its translation is CASSQDLGINTGELFF. The full variable domain, with the rest looked up from reference TRBV3-1 and TRBJ2-2, is DTAVSQTPKYLVTQMGNDKSIKCEQNLGHDTMYWYKQDSKKFLKIMFSYNNKELIINETVPNRFSPKSPDKAHLNLHINSLELGDSAVYFCASSQDLGINTGELFFGEGSRLTVL.

The chain has TRBV6-2 or TRBV6-3 and TRBJ2-3; D is ambiguous. In germline, CDR1 is MNHEY, CDR2 SVGEGT. V lost 5 bases and J 2 bases, leaving 23 bases between the germline ends. This CDR3 spans 18 amino acids. CDR3: CASSDHLHLQPSTDTQYF. CDR3 coding DNA: TGTGCCAGCAGTGACCACCTTCATCTGCAACCCTCCACAGATACGCAGTATTTT.